A selection of T cell receptor beta chains follows, all from one sample in a study of blood T cell repertoires in COVID-19. Assay used: immunoSEQ multiplex PCR; TCRdb lists only in-frame clones, some missing. The sample has about 180,000 clones; 81% are singletons. The sample consisted of peripheral blood. The receptors here all came from an elderly woman with COVID-19, enrolled during active disease. Both conserved end residues are part of each CDR3. D genes are given only for firm matches. The size field is filled for only some rows; it gives once, few, many or a size class.

abundance: -; len: 16; j_gene: TRBJ1-2; d_gene: -; v_gene: TRBV21-1; CDR3aa: CASSKGTGGMNYGYTF
abundance: few; len: 16; j_gene: TRBJ2-2; d_gene: -; v_gene: TRBV5-1; CDR3aa: CASSLWVSGNTGELFF
abundance: -; len: 12; j_gene: TRBJ1-1; d_gene: -; v_gene: TRBV30; CDR3aa: CAWSTGTFEAFF
abundance: -; len: 15; j_gene: TRBJ2-1; d_gene: -; v_gene: TRBV3-1/TRBV3-2; CDR3aa: CASSQDLDTYNEQFF
abundance: -; len: 16; j_gene: TRBJ1-1; d_gene: TRBD1; v_gene: TRBV19; CDR3aa: CASSLRYADRGNEAFF
abundance: -; len: 16; j_gene: TRBJ2-3; d_gene: TRBD2; v_gene: TRBV7-2; CDR3aa: CASSLASGGVGDTQYF
abundance: -; len: 16; j_gene: TRBJ2-2; d_gene: TRBD1; v_gene: TRBV5-6; CDR3aa: CASSRIGQGSPGELFF
abundance: -; len: 15; j_gene: TRBJ2-7; d_gene: -; v_gene: TRBV19; CDR3aa: CASSRPGDGSYEQYF
abundance: -; len: 16; j_gene: TRBJ1-2; d_gene: -; v_gene: TRBV18; CDR3aa: CASSPRQDLLNYGYTF
abundance: -; len: 14; j_gene: TRBJ2-5; d_gene: -; v_gene: TRBV10-3; CDR3aa: CAIRDGQSQETQYF
abundance: -; len: 15; j_gene: TRBJ2-7; d_gene: TRBD1; v_gene: TRBV15; CDR3aa: CATSLDRRGQYEQYF
abundance: -; len: 15; j_gene: TRBJ2-7; d_gene: TRBD1; v_gene: TRBV6-7; CDR3aa: CASSHTGGQGKEQYF
abundance: -; len: 14; j_gene: TRBJ1-4; d_gene: TRBD1; v_gene: TRBV2; CDR3aa: CASKGRQGNEKLFF
abundance: -; len: 16; j_gene: TRBJ2-5; d_gene: TRBD1; v_gene: TRBV15; CDR3aa: CATSRDFRTGEETQYF
abundance: -; len: 15; j_gene: TRBJ1-2; d_gene: TRBD1; v_gene: TRBV5-1; CDR3aa: CASSLITGADYGYTF
abundance: -; len: 14; j_gene: TRBJ1-4; d_gene: -; v_gene: TRBV2; CDR3aa: CASSGDTSNEKLFF
abundance: -; len: 17; j_gene: TRBJ2-1; d_gene: TRBD2; v_gene: TRBV4-1; CDR3aa: CASSHQLLAGAYNEQFF
abundance: -; len: 16; j_gene: TRBJ2-3; d_gene: TRBD1; v_gene: TRBV10-3; CDR3aa: CAISGIGTGSTDTQYF
abundance: -; len: 13; j_gene: TRBJ1-1; d_gene: TRBD1; v_gene: TRBV7-8; CDR3aa: CASSRTGNTEAFF
abundance: -; len: 12; j_gene: TRBJ2-5; d_gene: TRBD2; v_gene: TRBV7-9; CDR3aa: CADSGAGGTQYF
abundance: -; len: 15; j_gene: TRBJ1-2; d_gene: TRBD1; v_gene: TRBV11-3; CDR3aa: CASSSMGQPIYGYTF
abundance: -; len: 15; j_gene: TRBJ1-1; d_gene: TRBD1; v_gene: TRBV6-2/TRBV6-3; CDR3aa: CASSDRGPSYTEAFF
abundance: -; len: 12; j_gene: TRBJ1-2; d_gene: -; v_gene: TRBV14; CDR3aa: CASSLTGVGYTF
abundance: -; len: 15; j_gene: TRBJ2-7; d_gene: -; v_gene: TRBV20-1; CDR3aa: CSASSWNRVLHEQYF
abundance: -; len: 14; j_gene: TRBJ1-2; d_gene: -; v_gene: TRBV5-1; CDR3aa: CASSLEGANYGYTF
abundance: -; len: 13; j_gene: TRBJ1-2; d_gene: -; v_gene: TRBV27; CDR3aa: CASSSVRNYGYTF
abundance: -; len: 14; j_gene: TRBJ2-1; d_gene: -; v_gene: TRBV5-1; CDR3aa: CASSLALANNEQFF
abundance: -; len: 15; j_gene: TRBJ2-2; d_gene: TRBD2; v_gene: TRBV4-1; CDR3aa: CASQLAGGGTGELFF
abundance: -; len: 15; j_gene: TRBJ1-2; d_gene: TRBD1; v_gene: TRBV5-1; CDR3aa: CASSSQGARLSGYTF
abundance: -; len: 14; j_gene: TRBJ2-5; d_gene: TRBD2; v_gene: TRBV28; CDR3aa: CASSLLAGGETQYF
abundance: few; len: 14; j_gene: TRBJ2-2; d_gene: TRBD2; v_gene: TRBV7-9; CDR3aa: CASSLGLAPGELFF
abundance: -; len: 15; j_gene: TRBJ1-4; d_gene: -; v_gene: TRBV19; CDR3aa: CASSTGTTTNEKLFF
abundance: -; len: 15; j_gene: TRBJ2-5; d_gene: TRBD1; v_gene: TRBV19; CDR3aa: CASRLARDRQETQYF
abundance: -; len: 15; j_gene: TRBJ2-1; d_gene: -; v_gene: TRBV15; CDR3aa: CATSRDRGLYNEQFF
abundance: -; len: 13; j_gene: TRBJ1-2; d_gene: -; v_gene: TRBV6-2/TRBV6-3; CDR3aa: CASSYRRVSGYTF
abundance: -; len: 15; j_gene: TRBJ1-3; d_gene: -; v_gene: TRBV7-2; CDR3aa: CASSEWAGTGNTIYF
abundance: -; len: 15; j_gene: TRBJ1-6; d_gene: -; v_gene: TRBV3-1/TRBV3-2; CDR3aa: CASSGDNPPMGPLHF
abundance: -; len: 16; j_gene: TRBJ2-1; d_gene: TRBD2; v_gene: TRBV27; CDR3aa: CASSLAAGDVYNEQFF
abundance: -; len: 17; j_gene: TRBJ1-6; d_gene: -; v_gene: TRBV18; CDR3aa: CASSQDMMSSYNSPLHF
abundance: -; len: 12; j_gene: TRBJ1-2; d_gene: -; v_gene: TRBV6-5; CDR3aa: CASRTVYYGYTF
abundance: -; len: 14; j_gene: TRBJ2-4; d_gene: -; v_gene: TRBV2; CDR3aa: CASSEKGAGNIQYF
abundance: -; len: 15; j_gene: TRBJ2-3; d_gene: -; v_gene: TRBV5-8; CDR3aa: CASSLAFLSTDTQYF
abundance: -; len: 13; j_gene: TRBJ2-7; d_gene: TRBD1; v_gene: TRBV12-3/TRBV12-4; CDR3aa: CASGRGQGNEQYF
abundance: few; len: 14; j_gene: TRBJ2-2; d_gene: TRBD2; v_gene: TRBV25-1; CDR3aa: CASKASGLSGELFF
abundance: few; len: 17; j_gene: TRBJ2-4; d_gene: TRBD1; v_gene: TRBV5-5; CDR3aa: CASSLGGWRQGDNIQYF
abundance: -; len: 17; j_gene: TRBJ2-3; d_gene: TRBD2; v_gene: TRBV5-6; CDR3aa: CASSLAGLASSTDTQYF